This T cell receptor beta chain was identified in a study of identical twins. Regarding the study as a whole: Among monozygotic twins, out-of-frame TCR alpha sharing exceeded what models predicted.

There are 17 residues in the CDR3. The germline CDR1 and CDR2 sequences are LGHDT and YNNKEL (reference sequence). V lost 5 bases and J lost 2; bases outside the gene matches: 13. A word on this clonotype: Its matching antigen is unknown.

A universal primer binding site was introduced by template switching. The final cDNA contained unique molecular identifiers. TCRdb ran MiXCR on the 5' RACE reads and lists one entry per CDR3 protein. The table lists 240,000 or so distinct CDR3 sequences, about 7% of them singletons, with about 3.6% in the top ten. This same sample was also part of a study on yellow fever vaccine responses in identical twins.

This TCR came from a woman aged 18-29 years in good health. Specimen: memory (CD45RO+) T cells sorted from blood. The chain is built from TRBV3-1 and TRBJ2-7; 9 nucleotides agree with TRBD2. CDR3 DNA sequence: TGTGCCAGCAGCAAATATACTAGCGGGTCGTACCCCTACGAGCAGTACTTC. Amino acids: CASSKYTSGSYPYEQYF.